The source of this TCR beta chain is a study of cytomegalovirus exposure and HLA in healthy donors. In the case of this clone: Its antigen is as yet unknown. Other DNA sequences in this sample translate to the same CDR3.

Germline lookup yields CDR1 MNHEY and CDR2 SVGAGI. The CDR3 is 15 amino acids. After removal of 0 bases from V and 7 bases from J, the junction contained 4 bases not matched to a gene. In the PCR, 60 Vbeta and 13 Jbeta primers were used. The data were produced by immunoSEQ multiplex PCR, yet TCRdb's version contains in-frame clones alone and is incomplete. The sample holds roughly 150,000 clones, roughly four fifths seen once. Study-level results: Researchers counted around 150 TCR beta chains as cytomegalovirus-associated.

The sequence was obtained from a man aged 50 or older in good health and CMV-seropositive. The V call is TRBV6-5, the J call TRBJ1-4, with 8 nucleotides matching TRBD1. The sequenced sample consisted of PBMCs. This chain's CDR3 is CASSYSGTGSEKLFF. The CDR3 nucleotides are TGTGCCAGCAGTTACTCCGGGACAGGCTCTGAAAAACTGTTTTTT.